This TCR beta chain was identified during a study of molecular identifiers for immune sequencing clone quantification. Findings and limits, study-wide: Spike-in Jurkat TCR RNA from a single cell reportedly registered among about 1 million naive cells.

Remarks on this clonotype: As yet, its antigen is unknown.

Source material for naive CD8 libraries was about 17,000 to 1,100,000 sorted cells, with 10%, 30% or 50% RNA. A CD8+CD4-CCR7+CD45RA+ gate was used to sort naive CD8 T cells. In preparing bulk TCR libraries, previously described methods and listed TCR primers were used. Each CDR3 protein is one row after TCRdb ran MiXCR on the PCR reads. The sample has some 580,000 distinct CDR3 sequences; over 25% are singletons. The CDR3 extends over 15 amino acids. The V end was cut by 5 bases, the J end by 1 base, with 11 bases between. What was sequenced was naive CD8+ T cells from blood, with Jurkat cell RNA spiked in. Described subset: FACS-sorted CD8+CD4-CCR7+CD45RA+ naive T cells. The TCR sequence derives from a human donor in good health. Some libraries in this study had Jurkat cell RNA spiked in. This chain joins TRBV12-3 or TRBV12-4 and TRBJ2-2; perhaps TRBD2 as D (5 bases). The CDR3 DNA reads as TGTGCCAGCAGTGGACTTGACGGGAACACCGGGGAGCTGTTTTTT. This codes for CASSGLDGNTGELFF.